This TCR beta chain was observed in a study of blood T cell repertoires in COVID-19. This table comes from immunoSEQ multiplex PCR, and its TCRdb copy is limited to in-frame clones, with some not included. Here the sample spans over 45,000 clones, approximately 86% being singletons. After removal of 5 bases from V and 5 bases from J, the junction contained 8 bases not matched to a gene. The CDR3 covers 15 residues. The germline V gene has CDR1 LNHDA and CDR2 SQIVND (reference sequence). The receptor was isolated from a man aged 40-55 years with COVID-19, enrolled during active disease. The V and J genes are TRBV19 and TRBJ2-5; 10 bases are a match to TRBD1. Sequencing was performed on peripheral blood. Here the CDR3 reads CASSVGTGEGETQYF. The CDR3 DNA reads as TGTGCCAGTAGTGTTGGGACAGGGGAAGGGGAGACCCAGTACTTC. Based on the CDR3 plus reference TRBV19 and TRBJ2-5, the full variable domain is DGGITQSPKYLFRKEGQNVTLSCEQNLNHDAMYWYRQDPGQGLRLIYYSQIVNDFQKGDIAEGYSVSREKKESFPLTVTSAQKNPTAFYLCASSVGTGEGETQYFGPGTRLLVL.